These T cell receptor beta chains were read from a single sample in a study of human T cells and chemical hapten exposure. TCRdb reprocessed the RACE reads with MiXCR, giving one entry per CDR3 protein. The sample includes 56,000 or so distinct CDR3 sequences, approximately 9.6% seen only once; the top ten take 9.5% to 10%. The source was whole blood, collected in connection with sensitization to the hapten diphenylcyclopropenone (DPC). The receptor set was obtained from a woman aged 25 to 39 with alopecia areata. Some clones in this sample may be carry-over from other donors' samples. CDR3s include the opening cysteine and the closing phenylalanine or tryptophan.

>TRBV12-3/TRBV12-4|TRBJ1-2
CASSLTSQGNYGYTF
>TRBV29-1|TRBJ1-1
CSVVTGEAFF
>TRBV7-3|TRBJ2-1
CASSPAGGYNEQFF
>TRBV29-1|TRBJ2-3
CSVVGSGGGTDTQYF
>TRBV4-1|TRBJ2-4
CASSQDGVAKNIQYF
>TRBV28|TRBJ1-5
CASSPPDLRGGYQPQHF
>TRBV28|TRBJ2-3
CASLPWGTDTQYF
>TRBV6-1|TRBJ2-3
CASSSRVIPSTDTQYF
>TRBV2|TRBJ1-1
CASRRGDRENTEAFF
>TRBV20-1|TRBJ2-3
CSARAGAREADTQYF
>TRBV7-9|TRBJ2-5
CASSLAIGLSVNF
>TRBV3-1|TRBJ2-2
CASSQGTGRGTGELFF
>TRBV5-1|TRBJ1-1
CASSSLGTANTEAFF
>TRBV7-6|TRBJ2-1
CASSLEILAGTEQFF
>TRBV28|TRBJ2-7
CASSPQRVALEEQYF
>TRBV30|TRBJ2-3
CAWSGGYTDTQYF
>TRBV19|TRBJ1-2
CASSSGQGLPGYTF
>TRBV4-1|TRBJ1-1
CASSQDGGGGTEAFF
>TRBV5-1|TRBJ1-1
CASSFPNTEAFF
>TRBV4-3|TRBJ2-7
CASSQQGANEQYF
>TRBV12-3/TRBV12-4|TRBJ1-1
CASTRISGVTEAFF
>TRBV4-2|TRBJ2-2
CASSQDPSRNTGELFF
>TRBV29-1|TRBJ1-3
CSVGQISGNTIYF
>TRBV25-1|TRBJ1-1
CASSGQTANTEAFF
>TRBV4-3|TRBJ2-2
CASSQLTSGGGAGELFF
>TRBV18|TRBJ1-1
CASSPQAANTEAFF
>TRBV28|TRBJ2-7
CASRTGSYEQYF
>TRBV6-2/TRBV6-3|TRBJ1-5
CASRAMGSNQPQHF
>TRBV4-1|TRBJ2-5
CASSQAGETQYF
>TRBV2|TRBJ2-3
CASPSWTGASTDTQYF
>TRBV11-3|TRBJ2-1
CASSLFGTGGYNEQFF
>TRBV12-3/TRBV12-4|TRBJ1-2
CASSFRDRPNYGYTF
>TRBV11-2|TRBJ2-7
CASSLEHRDAYEQYF
>TRBV7-8|TRBJ1-1
CASSPPGGVAGRTEAFF
>TRBV19|TRBJ2-2
CASSTEGSGTGELFF
>TRBV2|TRBJ1-5
CASSEVVEGYQPQHF
>TRBV28|TRBJ1-5
CASTQGRNWPQHF
>TRBV29-1|TRBJ2-5
CSVTGTGAETQYF
>TRBV20-1|TRBJ1-1
CSASGPAVNTEAFF
>TRBV28|TRBJ2-5
CASSALAAIQETQYF
>TRBV4-2|TRBJ2-3
CASSQAPPGSGGPSTDTQYF
>TRBV6-1|TRBJ1-5
CASIFGSDQPQHF
>TRBV2|TRBJ2-1
CACTRRGGNEQFF
>TRBV10-3|TRBJ2-3
CANAGTSTDTQYF
>TRBV10-3|TRBJ1-5
CAISSGHDSNQPQHF
>TRBV29-1|TRBJ2-3
CSVGDRVTDTQYF
>TRBV7-8|TRBJ2-3
CASSLQGTDTQYF
>TRBV20-1|TRBJ2-5
CSAFRGETQYF
>TRBV5-1|TRBJ1-6
CASSPEGGNSPLHF